This T cell receptor (beta chain) came from a study of blood T cell repertoires in COVID-19. Background on the study: COVID-19 samples from acute and convalescent phases originated in the United States, Italy and Spain. PBMCs, B-cell-depleted T cells, or T cells provided the cDNA or gDNA that made up the material.

V dropped 6 bases and J dropped 1 base, with 13 bases sitting between them. The CDR3 is 15 residues long. CDR1 and CDR2 from the germline V gene are LGHDT and YNNKEL (reference sequence). Authors' processing steps: Amplifying reference gene primers gave estimates of nucleated cell counts. Assay: immunoSEQ multiplex PCR; the TCRdb copy retains only in-frame clones and omits some. V, J and clone size are those of that table, while D and trimming were read from the DNA. The sample records 200,000 to 250,000 clones, roughly 85% being singletons. This clone has just one count. Specimen: PBMCs or T cells enriched from blood (not recorded which). This chain links TRBV3-1 (or the pseudogene TRBV3-2) with TRBJ1-5, with D perhaps TRBD1 (5 bases). The TCR was taken from a man between 35 and 55 years old who had recovered from COVID-19. The CDR3 region is CASSRTQGSNQPQHF. Here the CDR3 DNA reads TGTGCCAGCAGTCGCACCCAGGGCAGCAATCAGCCCCAGCATTTT.